A single sample gave rise to the 30 T cell receptor beta chains below, sequenced in a study of cytomegalovirus exposure and HLA in healthy donors. Amplification used 60 Vbeta primers and 13 Jbeta primers. The table came from immunoSEQ multiplex PCR; TCRdb's copy has only in-frame clones and leaves some out. Of about 120,000 clones listed, around two thirds are singletons. Sample: PBMCs. These receptors all come from a human donor in good health.

CDR3 in DNA: TGTGCCAGCAGTTACTCCTCTTACCAAGAGACCCAGTACTTC. Translated, it gives CASSYSSYQETQYF. V is TRBV6-5 and J is TRBJ2-5; D gene ambiguous. V was trimmed by 0 bases and J by 0 bases, leaving 5 bases between them. The CDR3 consists of 14 residues. Germline lookup yields CDR1 MNHEY and CDR2 SVGAGI.

The genes are TRBV28 and TRBJ2-6; a possible D gene is TRBD2 (6 bases). Trimming cost V 8 bases and J 0 bases, with 14 bases left between them. Germline V gene sequence: CDR1 MDHEN, CDR2 SYDVKM. This CDR3 spans 16 amino acids. CDR3 nucleotides: TGTGCCAGCGCGGGACGTCGGCTCTCTGGGGCCAACGTCCTGACTTTC. Amino acid sequence: CASAGRRLSGANVLTF.

V gene TRBV2 combines with J gene TRBJ2-2, with D perhaps TRBD2 (6 bases). Germline loops: CDR1 SNHLY, CDR2 FYNNEI. The CDR3 consists of 13 residues. Trimming shortened V by 8 bases and J by 2 bases, and 9 bases separated the two germline ends. For the CDR3, the DNA is TGTGCCAGCGGGACTTTTAACACCGGGGAGCTGTTTTTT. It yields the protein CASGTFNTGELFF.

This clone showed up just a few times. The V and J genes are TRBV19 and TRBJ1-2; 7 bases are a match to TRBD1. V lost 4 bases and J lost 4; bases outside the gene matches: 6. The CDR3 consists of 14 residues. Germline CDR1 reads LNHDA; CDR2 reads SQIVND (reference sequence). The CDR3 protein is CASSTDRATYGYTF. In DNA form, the CDR3 reads TGTGCCAGTAGTACTGACAGGGCCACCTATGGCTACACCTTC.

The rearrangement joins TRBV6-5 to TRBJ2-3; maybe TRBD2 (7 bases). V shed 3 bases and J shed 5 bases, with 18 bases lying between them. This CDR3 has 16 residues. Germline V CDR1 and CDR2: MNHEY, SVGAGI. CDR3 nucleotide sequence: TGTGCCAGCAGTTATTCGCGGGGGACACTGATAGATACGCAGTATTTT. Its translation is CASSYSRGTLIDTQYF.

The chain carries TRBV28 and TRBJ2-7; 8 bases fit TRBD1. The germline V gene has CDR1 MDHEN and CDR2 SYDVKM. V shed 5 bases, J shed 4 bases, and the junction held 13 bases outside the gene matches. This CDR3 comprises 16 residues. CDR3: CASSPHRTGTSYEQYF. The CDR3 coding sequence is TGTGCCAGCAGTCCCCACCGGACAGGGACAAGTTACGAGCAGTACTTC.

The chain joins TRBV6-5 to TRBJ1-1; D is uncertain. Trimming took 2 bases from V and 2 from J, leaving 9 bases between them. Germline V gene sequence: CDR1 MNHEY, CDR2 SVGAGI. CDR3 length equals 14 residues. Here the CDR3 DNA reads TGTGCCAGCAGTTACATCCGGGGAAACACTGAAGCTTTCTTT. It specifies CASSYIRGNTEAFF.

The rearrangement links TRBV5-4 to TRBJ2-3; the match to TRBD2 covers 7 bases. J was trimmed by 1 base and V by 5 bases; bases with no gene match: 10. This CDR3 is built from 16 residues. Looked up from germline, CDR1 is SGHNT and CDR2 is YYREEE (reference sequence). The CDR3: CASSPGGNFRTDTQYF. The CDR3 bases are TGTGCCAGCAGTCCCGGGGGGAACTTTCGCACAGATACGCAGTATTTT.

The chain recombines TRBV29-1 with TRBJ1-4, with 7 bases matching TRBD1. Germline trimming cut 6 bases from V and 7 bases from J; bases unmatched to any gene: 8. Germline V gene data show CDR1 as SQVTM and CDR2 as ANQGSEA. CDR3 length: 13 residues. The CDR3 coding sequence is TGCAGCGTACGACAGGGAGGTAGTGAAAAACTGTTTTTT. Its protein is CSVRQGGSEKLFF.

The J gene is TRBJ1-2, the V gene TRBV28; no reliable D call. The CDR3 is 14 amino acids. Germline loops: CDR1 MDHEN, CDR2 SYDVKM. V was shortened by 2 bases and J by 6 bases, with 13 bases between the two germline ends. CDR3 amino acids: CASSLEVRGHGYTF. In DNA, the CDR3 is TGTGCCAGCAGTTTAGAGGTACGCGGGCATGGCTACACCTTC.

This chain uses TRBV9 with TRBJ1-2; tentative D call: TRBD1 (5 bases). The CDR3 is made up of 18 amino acids. Germline V gene lookup returns CDR1 SGDLS and CDR2 YYNGEE. Trimming cost V 2 bases and J 4 bases, with 24 bases left between them. The CDR3, as DNA: TGTGCCAGCAGCGTCGCCCCAGGACTCGGCGGGGGAGGCTATGGCTACACCTTC. This codes for CASSVAPGLGGGGYGYTF. Variable domain in full (rest from reference TRBV9 and TRBJ1-2): DSGVTQTPKHLITATGQRVTLRCSPRSGDLSVYWYQQSLDQGLQFLIQYYNGEERAKGNILERFSAQQFPDLHSELNLSSLELGDSALYFCASSVAPGLGGGGYGYTFGSGTRLTVV.

This sequence joins TRBV19 and TRBJ1-2; D uncertain. Trimming shortened V by 3 bases and J by 8 bases, and 7 bases separated the two germline ends. Germline V gene data show CDR1 as LNHDA and CDR2 as SQIVND (reference sequence). The CDR3 spans 11 residues. In DNA, the CDR3 is TGTGCCAGTAGTATCGGGTCGGGCTACACCTTC. Amino acid sequence: CASSIGSGYTF.

The chain recombines TRBV28 with TRBJ2-1; 7 nucleotides align to TRBD1. The germline CDR1 and CDR2 sequences are MDHEN and SYDVKM. The CDR3 extends over 14 amino acids. Unmatched junction bases numbered 11, after V lost 7 bases and J lost 8 bases. CDR3: CASIPHRQGDEQFF. CDR3 bases: TGTGCCAGCATCCCACACCGACAGGGCGATGAGCAGTTCTTC.

The V call is TRBV19, the J call TRBJ1-2, with D unclear. The V and J ends lost 7 bases and 4 bases respectively, with 16 bases between them. The germline V gene encodes CDR1 LNHDA and CDR2 SQIVND (reference sequence). This CDR3 is 14 amino acids long. The DNA of the CDR3 is TGTGCCAGTACCCTAATGGTGGGGAGCTATGGCTACACCTTC. Translation gives CASTLMVGSYGYTF.

The chain has TRBV5-6 and TRBJ2-7; no reliable D call. This CDR3 has 16 amino acids. Germline V gives CDR1 SGHDT, CDR2 YYEEEE. The V and J ends lost 4 bases and 0 bases respectively, with 17 bases between them. DNA of the CDR3: TGTGCCAGCAGCCCGGCTAGGTACAAGCACTCCTACGAGCAGTACTTC. It encodes CASSPARYKHSYEQYF.

CDR3 in amino acids: CASSYFGTSGTGELFF. The CDR3, as DNA: TGTGCCAGCAGTTACTTCGGGACTAGCGGCACCGGGGAGCTGTTTTTT. The chain couples TRBV6-6 to TRBJ2-2; 11 nucleotides line up with TRBD2. After removal of 1 base from V and 4 bases from J, the junction contained 2 bases not matched to a gene. The CDR3 is made up of 16 amino acids. Germline CDR1 is MNHNY and CDR2 is SVGAGI (reference sequence).

This clone was counted only a few times. This rearrangement joins TRBV30 to TRBJ1-1, with D perhaps TRBD1 (5 bases). This CDR3 has 13 residues. The germline V gene has CDR1 GTSNPN and CDR2 SVGIG (reference sequence). Trimming left V 0 bases short and J 9 bases short, with 14 bases between. The CDR3 DNA reads as TGTGCCTGGAGTGTACAAGGGGCAGGGCAAGCTTTCTTT. Its translation: CAWSVQGAGQAFF.

This chain links TRBV19 with TRBJ2-5; 7 nucleotides agree with TRBD1. CDR1 and CDR2 from the germline V gene are LNHDA and SQIVND (reference sequence). The ends lost 1 base at V and 3 bases at J; junction bases unmatched: 17. CDR3 length equals 19 residues. CDR3 bases: TGTGCCAGTAGTATAGCCCATATCCCGGGACAGCTAAAAAAAGAGACCCAGTACTTC. Amino acids: CASSIAHIPGQLKKETQYF.

V gene TRBV4-1 combines with J gene TRBJ2-2, with D unresolved. The CDR3 totals 13 residues. Germline-derived CDR1 and CDR2 are MGHRA and YSYEKL. V shed 2 bases and J shed 8 bases, with 9 bases lying between them. CDR3 in DNA: TGCGCCAGCAGCCAATCACCTCAGGGGGAGCTGTTTTTT. Translating it yields CASSQSPQGELFF.

This clone has only a few counts. The V and J genes are TRBV5-4 and TRBJ2-1; the D is unclear. Trimming took 4 bases from V and 0 from J, leaving 11 bases between them. CDR3 length equals 15 residues. The germline CDR1 and CDR2 sequences are SGHNT and YYREEE (reference sequence). The CDR3: CASSRTPSSYNEQFF. In DNA, the CDR3 is TGTGCCAGCAGCCGTACCCCGAGCTCCTACAATGAGCAGTTCTTC.

The chain recombines TRBV6-5 with TRBJ2-3; D is uncertain. The CDR3 runs 14 residues. V was pared by 6 bases and J by 2 bases, with 12 bases between. Germline values: CDR1 MNHEY, CDR2 SVGAGI. The CDR3 bases are TGTGCCAGCAGCAATCATGGCAACACAGATACGCAGTATTTT. Its protein is CASSNHGNTDTQYF.

The gene calls are TRBV28 and TRBJ1-1; possible D gene TRBD1, 6 bases. Trimming took 5 bases from V and 1 from J, leaving 14 bases between them. Germline assignment: CDR1 MDHEN and CDR2 SYDVKM. CDR3 length equals 15 residues. The CDR3: CASSQGGRRNTEAFF. The CDR3 DNA reads as TGTGCCAGCAGTCAAGGGGGTAGAAGGAACACTGAAGCTTTCTTT.

This chain joins TRBV5-1 and TRBJ1-1, with a weak D call TRBD1 (5 bases). This CDR3 has 13 residues. Germline V gene sequence: CDR1 SGHRS, CDR2 YFSETQ. V shed 0 bases and J shed 5 bases, with 8 bases lying between them. CDR3 nucleotide sequence: TGCGCCAGCAGCTTGGATGACAGAACTGAAGCTTTCTTT. This codes for CASSLDDRTEAFF.

This clone was picked up a small number of times. The J gene is TRBJ1-6, the V gene TRBV6-4; 9 bases map to TRBD1. The V gene's germline CDR1 is MRHNA and CDR2 SNTAGT. The CDR3 length is 14 residues. Losses at the gene ends were 3 bases for V and 8 bases for J; bases not matched to a gene: 2. The CDR3 region is CASSEGTGYSPLHF. As DNA, the CDR3 is TGTGCCAGCAGTGAGGGGACAGGGTATTCACCCCTCCACTTT.

In this sample, this clone turned up a few times. This chain uses TRBV30 with TRBJ1-5; 10 bases map to TRBD1. The CDR3 consists of 14 residues. Per germline, CDR1 GTSNPN and CDR2 SVGIG (reference sequence). V shed 8 bases, J shed 4 bases, and the junction held 8 bases outside the gene matches. The CDR3, as DNA: TGTGCCATTTCACGGGACAGGGGAAATCAGCCCCAGCATTTT. Amino acid sequence: CAISRDRGNQPQHF.

The chain uses TRBV6-1 and TRBJ1-1, with a possible D match to TRBD1 (5 bases). V was pared by 1 base and J by 4 bases, with 13 bases between. The germline V gene encodes CDR1 MNHNS and CDR2 SASEGT. This CDR3 is built from 15 residues. CDR3 nucleotides: TGTGCCAGCAGTGAAGTTGGTGGGGGGAGCACTGAAGCTTTCTTT. As protein: CASSEVGGGSTEAFF.

The chain has TRBV2 and TRBJ2-3, with D unclear. Germline V gene sequence: CDR1 SNHLY, CDR2 FYNNEI. V gave up 3 bases and J gave up 2 bases, with 6 bases separating them. This CDR3 spans 13 amino acids. The CDR3 protein is CASSDPITDTQYF. CDR3 DNA sequence: TGTGCCAGCAGTGACCCCATCACAGATACGCAGTATTTT.

This chain connects TRBV7-9 to TRBJ2-3; D not certain. Germline values: CDR1 SEHNR, CDR2 FQNEAQ (reference sequence). V was trimmed by 1 base and J by 5 bases, leaving 7 bases between them. CDR3 length: 13 residues. CDR3 coding DNA: TGTGCCAGCAGCTTAGATCGCGGAGATACGCAGTATTTT. It specifies CASSLDRGDTQYF.

The chain recombines TRBV6-6 with TRBJ1-6; tentative D call: TRBD1 (5 bases). Trimming took off 6 bases at V and 8 bases at J, with 17 bases between the two ends. CDR1 MNHNY and CDR2 SVGAGI come from the germline V gene (reference sequence). The CDR3 contains 15 residues. CDR3 region: CASSPRVLRDSPLHF. CDR3 in DNA: TGTGCCAGCAGCCCCAGGGTGTTGCGAGATTCACCCCTCCACTTT.

CDR3: CASSLGASGGSYEQYF. The CDR3, as DNA: TGTGCCAGCAGCTTAGGGGCTAGCGGGGGTTCCTACGAGCAGTACTTC. J is TRBJ2-7 and V is TRBV7-2; 10 nucleotides match TRBD2. In germline, CDR1 is SGHTA, CDR2 FQGNSA. V trimming: 1 base; J trimming: 1 base; junction bases outside the gene matches: 4. This CDR3 is 16 amino acids long.